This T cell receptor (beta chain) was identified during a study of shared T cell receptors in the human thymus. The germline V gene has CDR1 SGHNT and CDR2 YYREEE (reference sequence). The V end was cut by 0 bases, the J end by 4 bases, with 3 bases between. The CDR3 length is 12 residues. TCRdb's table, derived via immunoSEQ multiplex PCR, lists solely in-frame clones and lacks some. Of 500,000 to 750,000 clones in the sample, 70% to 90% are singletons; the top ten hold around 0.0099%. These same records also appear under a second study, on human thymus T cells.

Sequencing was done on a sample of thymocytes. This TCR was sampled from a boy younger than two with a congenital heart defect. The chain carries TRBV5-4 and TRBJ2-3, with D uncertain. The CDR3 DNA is TGTGCCAGCAGCTTGGTCGCAGATACGCAGTATTTT. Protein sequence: CASSLVADTQYF.